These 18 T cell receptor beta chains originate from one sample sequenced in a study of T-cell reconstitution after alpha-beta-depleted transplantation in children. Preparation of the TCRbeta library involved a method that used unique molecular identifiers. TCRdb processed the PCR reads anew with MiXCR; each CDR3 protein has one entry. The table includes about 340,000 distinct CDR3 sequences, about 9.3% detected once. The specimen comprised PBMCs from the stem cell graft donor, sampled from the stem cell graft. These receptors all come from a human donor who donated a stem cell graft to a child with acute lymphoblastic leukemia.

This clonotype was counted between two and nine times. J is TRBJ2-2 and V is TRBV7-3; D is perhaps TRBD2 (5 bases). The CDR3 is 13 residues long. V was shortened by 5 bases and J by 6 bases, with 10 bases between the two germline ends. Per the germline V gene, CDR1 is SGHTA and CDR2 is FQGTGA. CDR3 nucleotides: TGTGCCAGCAGCCCCGAGGGCCCCGGGGAGCTGTTTTTT. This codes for CASSPEGPGELFF. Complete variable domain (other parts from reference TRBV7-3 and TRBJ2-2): GAGVSQTPSNKVTEKGKYVELRCDPISGHTALYWYRQSLGQGPEFLIYFQGTGAADDSGLPNDRFFAVRPEGSVSTLKIQRTERGDSAVYLCASSPEGPGELFFGEGSRLTVL.

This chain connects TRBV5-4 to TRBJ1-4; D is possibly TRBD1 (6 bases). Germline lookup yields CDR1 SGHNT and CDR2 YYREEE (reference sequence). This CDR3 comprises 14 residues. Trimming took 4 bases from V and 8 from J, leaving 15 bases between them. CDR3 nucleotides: TGTGCCAGCAGCGAACAGGGAAGGAGAGAAAAACTGTTTTTT. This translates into CASSEQGRREKLFF.

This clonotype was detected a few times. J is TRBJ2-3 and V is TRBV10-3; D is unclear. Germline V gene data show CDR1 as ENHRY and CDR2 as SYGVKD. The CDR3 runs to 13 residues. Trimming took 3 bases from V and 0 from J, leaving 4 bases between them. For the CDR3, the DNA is TGTGCCATCAGTGACTATAGCACAGATACGCAGTATTTT. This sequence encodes CAISDYSTDTQYF.

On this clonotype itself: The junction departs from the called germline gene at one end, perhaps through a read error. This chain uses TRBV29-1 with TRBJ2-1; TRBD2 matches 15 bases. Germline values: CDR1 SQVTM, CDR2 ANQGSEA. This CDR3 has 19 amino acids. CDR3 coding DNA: TGCAGCGTCGAAGACAGGGGTGGGGGACTAGCGGGAGGTCCCAATGAGCAGTTCTTC. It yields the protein CSVEDRGGGLAGGPNEQFF.

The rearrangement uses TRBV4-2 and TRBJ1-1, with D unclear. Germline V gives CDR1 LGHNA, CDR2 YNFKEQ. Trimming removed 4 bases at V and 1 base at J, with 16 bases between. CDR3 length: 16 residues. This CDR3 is CASSLPTRQQNTEAFF. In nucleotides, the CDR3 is TGTGCCAGCAGCCTTCCTACTAGGCAGCAGAACACTGAAGCTTTCTTT.

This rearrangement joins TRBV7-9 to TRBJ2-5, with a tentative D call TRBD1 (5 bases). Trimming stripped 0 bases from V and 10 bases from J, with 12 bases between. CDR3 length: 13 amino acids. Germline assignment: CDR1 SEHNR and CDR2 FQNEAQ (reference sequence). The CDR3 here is CASSLAHEGDQYF. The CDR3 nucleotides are TGTGCCAGCAGCTTAGCCCACGAAGGGGACCAGTACTTC. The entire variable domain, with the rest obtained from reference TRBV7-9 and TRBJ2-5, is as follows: DTGVSQNPRHKITKRGQNVTFRCDPISEHNRLYWYRQTLGQGPEFLTYFQNEAQLEKSRLLSDRFSAERPKGSFSTLEIQRTEQGDSAMYLCASSLAHEGDQYFGPGTRLLVL.

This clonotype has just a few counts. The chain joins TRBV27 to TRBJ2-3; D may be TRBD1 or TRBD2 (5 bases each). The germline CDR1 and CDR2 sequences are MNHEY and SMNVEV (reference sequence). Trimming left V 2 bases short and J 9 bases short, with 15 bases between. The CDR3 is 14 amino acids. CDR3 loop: CASSLSSGLETQYF. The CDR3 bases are TGTGCCAGCAGTTTAAGCTCGGGGCTCGAAACGCAGTATTTT.

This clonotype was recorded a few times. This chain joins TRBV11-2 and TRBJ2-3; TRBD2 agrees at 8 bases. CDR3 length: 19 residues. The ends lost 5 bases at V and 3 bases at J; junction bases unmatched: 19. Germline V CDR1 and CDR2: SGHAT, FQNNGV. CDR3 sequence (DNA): TGTGCCAGCAGCCCCACCCATCCACTAGCGGCGAGCCTTACAGATACGCAGTATTTT. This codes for CASSPTHPLAASLTDTQYF. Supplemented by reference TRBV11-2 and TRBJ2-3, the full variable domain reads EAGVAQSPRYKIIEKRQSVAFWCNPISGHATLYWYQQILGQGPKLLIQFQNNGVVDDSQLPKDRFSAERLKGVDSTLKIQPAKLEDSAVYLCASSPTHPLAASLTDTQYFGPGTRLTVL.

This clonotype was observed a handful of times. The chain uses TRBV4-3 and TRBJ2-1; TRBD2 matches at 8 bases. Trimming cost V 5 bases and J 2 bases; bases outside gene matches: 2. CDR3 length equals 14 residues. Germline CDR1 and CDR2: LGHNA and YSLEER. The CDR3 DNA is TGCGCCAGCAGCAAAGCGGGGGCCTACAATGAGCAGTTCTTC. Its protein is CASSKAGAYNEQFF.

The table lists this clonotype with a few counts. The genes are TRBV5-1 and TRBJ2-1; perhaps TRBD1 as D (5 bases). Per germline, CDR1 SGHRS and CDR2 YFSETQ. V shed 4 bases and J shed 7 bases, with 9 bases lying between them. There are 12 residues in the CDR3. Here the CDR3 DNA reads TGCGCCAGCAGCGCAGGGTTTAATGAGCAGTTCTTC. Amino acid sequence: CASSAGFNEQFF.

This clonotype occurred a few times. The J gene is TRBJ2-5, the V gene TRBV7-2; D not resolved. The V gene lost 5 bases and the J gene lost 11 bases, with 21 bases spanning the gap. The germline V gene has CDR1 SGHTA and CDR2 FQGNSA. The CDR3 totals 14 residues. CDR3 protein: CASSPIVPPTSQYF. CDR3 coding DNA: TGTGCCAGCAGCCCGATAGTTCCACCCACGAGTCAGTACTTC.

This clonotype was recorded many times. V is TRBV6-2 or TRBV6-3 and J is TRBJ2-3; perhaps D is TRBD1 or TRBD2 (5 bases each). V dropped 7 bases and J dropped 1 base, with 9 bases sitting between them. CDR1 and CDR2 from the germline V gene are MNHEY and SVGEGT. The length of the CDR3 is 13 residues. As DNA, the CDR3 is TGTGCCAGCAACCGGGACGGCACAGATACGCAGTATTTT. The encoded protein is CASNRDGTDTQYF.

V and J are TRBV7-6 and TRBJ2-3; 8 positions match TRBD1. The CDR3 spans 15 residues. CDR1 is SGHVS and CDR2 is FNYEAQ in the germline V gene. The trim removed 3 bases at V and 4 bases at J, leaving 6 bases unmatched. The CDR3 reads CASSLTGAFSDTQYF. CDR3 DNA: TGTGCCAGCAGCTTGACAGGGGCTTTTTCAGATACGCAGTATTTT. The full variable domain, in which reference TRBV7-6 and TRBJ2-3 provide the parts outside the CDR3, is GAGVSQSPRYKVTKRGQDVALRCDPISGHVSLYWYRQALGQGPEFLTYFNYEAQQDKSGLPNDRFSAERPEGSISTLTIQRTEQRDSAMYRCASSLTGAFSDTQYFGPGTRLTVL.

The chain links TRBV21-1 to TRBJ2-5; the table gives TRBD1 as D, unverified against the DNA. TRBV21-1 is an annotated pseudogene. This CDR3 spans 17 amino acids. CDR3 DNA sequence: TGTGCCAGCAGCAAATGGAGGGGCAGGGGGCGCGTGGAGACCCAGTACTTC. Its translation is CASSKWRGRGRVETQYF.

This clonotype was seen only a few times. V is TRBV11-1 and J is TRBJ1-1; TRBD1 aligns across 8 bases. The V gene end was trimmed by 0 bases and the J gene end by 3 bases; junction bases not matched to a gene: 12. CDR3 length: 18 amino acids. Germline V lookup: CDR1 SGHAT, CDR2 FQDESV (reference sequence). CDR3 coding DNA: TGTGCCAGCAGCTTAGCTATGGACACAGGGGGTAGAGACACTGAAGCTTTCTTT. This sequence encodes CASSLAMDTGGRDTEAFF.

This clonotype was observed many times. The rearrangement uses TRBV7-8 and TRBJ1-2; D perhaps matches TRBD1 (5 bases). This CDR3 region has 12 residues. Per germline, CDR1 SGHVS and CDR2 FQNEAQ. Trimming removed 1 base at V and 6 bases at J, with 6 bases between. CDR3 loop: CASSLEGDGYTF. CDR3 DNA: TGTGCCAGCAGCTTAGAAGGGGATGGCTACACCTTC. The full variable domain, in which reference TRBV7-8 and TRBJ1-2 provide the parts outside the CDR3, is GAGVSQSPRYKVAKRGQDVALRCDPISGHVSLFWYQQALGQGPEFLTYFQNEAQLDKSGLPSDRFFAERPEGSVSTLKIQRTQQEDSAVYLCASSLEGDGYTFGSGTRLTVV.

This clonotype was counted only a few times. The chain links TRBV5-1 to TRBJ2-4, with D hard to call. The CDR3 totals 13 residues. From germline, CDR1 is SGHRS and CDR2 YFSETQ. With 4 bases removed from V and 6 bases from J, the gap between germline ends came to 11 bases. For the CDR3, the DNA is TGCGCCAGCAGCCCCAATCAGGCAAACATTCAGTACTTC. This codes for CASSPNQANIQYF.

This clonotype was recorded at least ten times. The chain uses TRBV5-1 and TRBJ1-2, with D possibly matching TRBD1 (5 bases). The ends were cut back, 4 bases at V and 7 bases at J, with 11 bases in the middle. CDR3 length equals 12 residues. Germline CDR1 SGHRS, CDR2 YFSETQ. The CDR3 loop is CASSSLGGGYTF. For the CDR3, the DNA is TGCGCCAGCAGCAGCCTCGGGGGTGGCTACACCTTC.